Listed below are T cell receptor beta chains from one sample, sequenced in a study of OX40 agonist ivuxolimab in advanced cancers. TCRdb keeps only in-frame clones here, not all; method: immunoSEQ multiplex PCR. This sample has over 50,000 clones, with 80% to 85% found just once. The starting material was CD4+ or CD8+ T cells sorted from blood, obtained in a trial of the OX40 agonist ivuxolimab. Receptor source: an adult with an advanced solid tumor such as melanoma, head and neck, liver or kidney cancer. Each CDR3 is given with its conserved first and last residue. The D gene is left open where the match is weak. Rows may omit the clone size; those that give it use once, few, many or a size class.

cdr3_length clone_size j_call v_call d_call cdr3_nt cdr3_aa
13 once TRBJ2-1 TRBV7-3 - TGTGCCAGCAGCCCCGGGACATCCAATGAGCAGTTCTTC CASSPGTSNEQFF
15 - TRBJ2-1 TRBV6-1 TRBD2 TGTGCCAGCAGCCTAGCGGGGAGCTCCTACAATGAGCAGTTCTTC CASSLAGSSYNEQFF
15 - TRBJ2-2 TRBV5-1 - TGCGCCAGCACCCCGGGGGCAGTGAACACCGGGGAGCTGTTTTTT CASTPGAVNTGELFF
15 - TRBJ1-2 TRBV27 - TGTGCCAGCAGTAAAACACCCGACCTCGTCTATGGCTACACCTTC CASSKTPDLVYGYTF
13 - TRBJ1-4 TRBV5-4 - TGTGCCAGCAGCTTGAGGCGTTCTGAAAAACTGTTTTTT CASSLRRSEKLFF
14 few TRBJ1-6 TRBV2 TRBD1 TGTGCCAGTGACCGGGACAGGACGAATTCACCCCTCCACTTT CASDRDRTNSPLHF
14 few TRBJ2-7 TRBV28 TRBD1 TGTGCCACTCTGGACAGGGGCCCTTCCTACGAGCAGTACTTC CATLDRGPSYEQYF
15 - TRBJ2-7 TRBV28 - TGTGCCAGCAGCTACGACACGGCCGGAACCTACGAGCAGTACTTC CASSYDTAGTYEQYF
16 - TRBJ2-7 TRBV2 TRBD2 TGTGCCAGCAGTGAAAGCGGGGGACTCGATTCCTACGAGCAGTACTTC CASSESGGLDSYEQYF
17 - TRBJ2-1 TRBV9 TRBD2 TGTGCCAGCAGCCCTGTAGCGGGGGGTGGGTCCTACAATGAGCAGTTCTTC CASSPVAGGGSYNEQFF
14 - TRBJ1-4 TRBV14 - TGTGCCAGACGTAAACAGGCAACTAATGAAAAACTGTTTTTT CARRKQATNEKLFF
15 once TRBJ1-5 TRBV4-1 TRBD1 TGCGCCAGCAGCTCCTGGACAGGGTTCGGCCAGCCCCAGCATTTT CASSSWTGFGQPQHF
15 - TRBJ1-3 TRBV5-5 - TGTGCCAGCAGCTTGTGGGGGCAGTCTGGAAACACCATATATTTT CASSLWGQSGNTIYF
13 few TRBJ1-2 TRBV5-4 - TGTGCCAGCAGCTTGCAGGGGCACTATGGCTACACCTTC CASSLQGHYGYTF
15 - TRBJ1-5 TRBV7-8 - TGTGCCAGCAGCTTAGGAGCAGGGAGCAATCAGCCCCAGCATTTT CASSLGAGSNQPQHF
15 - TRBJ1-2 TRBV15 - TGTGCCACCAGCAGAGATAAGACAGGTGACTATGGCTACACCTTC CATSRDKTGDYGYTF